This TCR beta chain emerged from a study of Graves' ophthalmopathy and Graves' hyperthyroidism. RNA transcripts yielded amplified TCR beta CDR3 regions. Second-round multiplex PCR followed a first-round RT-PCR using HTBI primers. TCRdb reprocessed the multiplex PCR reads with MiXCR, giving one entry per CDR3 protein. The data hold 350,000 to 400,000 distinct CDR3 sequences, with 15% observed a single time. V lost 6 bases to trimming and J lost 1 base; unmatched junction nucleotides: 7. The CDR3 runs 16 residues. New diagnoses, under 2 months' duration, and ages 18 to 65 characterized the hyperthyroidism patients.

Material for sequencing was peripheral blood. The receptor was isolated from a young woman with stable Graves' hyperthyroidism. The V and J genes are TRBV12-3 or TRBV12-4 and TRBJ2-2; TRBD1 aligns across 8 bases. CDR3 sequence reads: CASSPRGLWNTGELFF. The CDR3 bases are TGTGCCAGCAGCCCCAGGGGGCTCTGGAACACCGGGGAGCTGTTTTTT.